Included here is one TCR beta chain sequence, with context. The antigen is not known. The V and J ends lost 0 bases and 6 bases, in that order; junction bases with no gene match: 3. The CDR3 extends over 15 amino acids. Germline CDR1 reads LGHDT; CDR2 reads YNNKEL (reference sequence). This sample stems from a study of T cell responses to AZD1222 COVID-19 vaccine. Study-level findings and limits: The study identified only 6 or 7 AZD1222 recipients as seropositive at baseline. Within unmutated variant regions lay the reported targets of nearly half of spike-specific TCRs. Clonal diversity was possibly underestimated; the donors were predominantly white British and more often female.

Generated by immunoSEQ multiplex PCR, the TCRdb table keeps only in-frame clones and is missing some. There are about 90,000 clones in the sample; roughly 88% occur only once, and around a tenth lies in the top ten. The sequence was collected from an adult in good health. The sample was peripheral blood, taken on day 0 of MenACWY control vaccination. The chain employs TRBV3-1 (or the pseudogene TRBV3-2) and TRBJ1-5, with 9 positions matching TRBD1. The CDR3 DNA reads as TGTGCCAGCAGCCAAGATTGGACAGGGGCTCAGCCCCAGCATTTT. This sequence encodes CASSQDWTGAQPQHF.